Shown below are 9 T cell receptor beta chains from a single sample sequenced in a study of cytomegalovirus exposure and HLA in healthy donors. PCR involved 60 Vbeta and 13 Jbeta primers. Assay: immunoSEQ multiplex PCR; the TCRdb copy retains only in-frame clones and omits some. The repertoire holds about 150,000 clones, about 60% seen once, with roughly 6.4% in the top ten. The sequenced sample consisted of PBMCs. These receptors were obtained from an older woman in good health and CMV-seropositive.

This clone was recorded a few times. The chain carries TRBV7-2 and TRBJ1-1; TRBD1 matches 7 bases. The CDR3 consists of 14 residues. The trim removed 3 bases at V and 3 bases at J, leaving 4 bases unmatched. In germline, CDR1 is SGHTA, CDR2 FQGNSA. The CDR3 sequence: CASSLTGIYTEAFF. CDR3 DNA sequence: TGTGCCAGCAGCTTGACAGGGATTTACACTGAAGCTTTCTTT.

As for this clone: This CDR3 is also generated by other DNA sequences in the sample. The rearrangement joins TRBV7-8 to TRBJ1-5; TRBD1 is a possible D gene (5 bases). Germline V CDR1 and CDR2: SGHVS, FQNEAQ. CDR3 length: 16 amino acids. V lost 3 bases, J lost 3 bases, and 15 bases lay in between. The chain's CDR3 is CASSFRSTGNNQPQHF. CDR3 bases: TGTGCCAGCAGCTTTCGCTCTACAGGAAACAATCAGCCCCAGCATTTT. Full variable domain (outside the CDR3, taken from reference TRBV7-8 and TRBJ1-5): GAGVSQSPRYKVAKRGQDVALRCDPISGHVSLFWYQQALGQGPEFLTYFQNEAQLDKSGLPSDRFFAERPEGSVSTLKIQRTQQEDSAVYLCASSFRSTGNNQPQHFGDGTRLSIL.

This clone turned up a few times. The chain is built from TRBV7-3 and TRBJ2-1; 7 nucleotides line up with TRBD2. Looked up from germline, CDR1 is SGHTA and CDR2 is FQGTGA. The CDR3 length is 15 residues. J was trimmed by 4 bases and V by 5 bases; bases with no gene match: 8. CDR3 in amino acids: CASSLAGTIYNEQFF. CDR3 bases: TGTGCCAGCAGCCTTGCCGGGACTATTTACAATGAGCAGTTCTTC. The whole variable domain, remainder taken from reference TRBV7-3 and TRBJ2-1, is GAGVSQTPSNKVTEKGKYVELRCDPISGHTALYWYRQSLGQGPEFLIYFQGTGAADDSGLPNDRFFAVRPEGSVSTLKIQRTERGDSAVYLCASSLAGTIYNEQFFGPGTRLTVL.

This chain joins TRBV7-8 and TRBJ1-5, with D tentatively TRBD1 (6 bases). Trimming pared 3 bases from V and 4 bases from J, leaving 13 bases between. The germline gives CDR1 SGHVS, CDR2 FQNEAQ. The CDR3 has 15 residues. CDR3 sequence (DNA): TGTGCCAGCAGCTTGGGTCAAAGGGGGAATCAGCCCCAGCATTTT. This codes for CASSLGQRGNQPQHF.

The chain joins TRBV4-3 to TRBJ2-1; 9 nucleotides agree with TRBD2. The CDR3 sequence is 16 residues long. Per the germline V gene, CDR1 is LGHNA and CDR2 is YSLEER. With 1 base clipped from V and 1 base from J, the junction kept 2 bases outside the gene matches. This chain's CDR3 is CASSQGLAESYNEQFF. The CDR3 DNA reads TGCGCCAGCAGCCAAGGACTAGCGGAGTCCTACAATGAGCAGTTCTTC.

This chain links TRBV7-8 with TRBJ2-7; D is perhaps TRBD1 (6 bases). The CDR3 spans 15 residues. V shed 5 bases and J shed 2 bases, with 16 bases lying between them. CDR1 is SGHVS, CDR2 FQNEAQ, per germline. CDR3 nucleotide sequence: TGTGCCAGCAGCCTACGTATGGGGGCAGCCTACGAGCAGTACTTC. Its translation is CASSLRMGAAYEQYF.

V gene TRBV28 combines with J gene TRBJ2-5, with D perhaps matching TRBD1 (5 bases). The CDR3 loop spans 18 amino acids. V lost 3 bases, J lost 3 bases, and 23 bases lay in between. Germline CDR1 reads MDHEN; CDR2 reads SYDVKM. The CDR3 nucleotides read TGTGCCAGCAGTTTCTTGGGTTTGGTAGGGGCCAAGAAAGAGACCCAGTACTTC. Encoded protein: CASSFLGLVGAKKETQYF.

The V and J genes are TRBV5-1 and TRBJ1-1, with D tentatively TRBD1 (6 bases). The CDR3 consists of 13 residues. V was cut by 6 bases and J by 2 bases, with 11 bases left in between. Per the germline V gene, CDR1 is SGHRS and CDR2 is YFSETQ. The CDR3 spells CASTEQGNTEAFF. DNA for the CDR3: TGCGCCAGCACGGAACAGGGAAACACTGAAGCTTTCTTT.

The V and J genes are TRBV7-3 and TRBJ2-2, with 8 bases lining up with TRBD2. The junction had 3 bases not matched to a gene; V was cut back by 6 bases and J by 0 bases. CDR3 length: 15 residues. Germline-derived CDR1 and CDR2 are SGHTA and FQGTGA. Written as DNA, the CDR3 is TGTGCCAGCAGGCAGCGGGAGTCGAACACCGGGGAGCTGTTTTTT. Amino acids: CASRQRESNTGELFF.